These 3 T cell receptor beta chains came from one sample sequenced in a study of T cells in localized non-small cell lung cancer. The table came from immunoSEQ multiplex PCR; TCRdb's copy has only in-frame clones and leaves some out. The sample records approximately 40,000 clones, approximately 83% being singletons. Sequenced here: peripheral blood, sampled before any cancer treatment. Source of these receptors: a man between 40 and 75 years old with stage I lung adenocarcinoma.

The genes are TRBV28 and TRBJ1-5, with a weak D call TRBD1 (6 bases). V was shortened by 7 bases and J by 11 bases, with 15 bases between the two germline ends. Germline V gene lookup returns CDR1 MDHEN and CDR2 SYDVKM. The CDR3 has 12 amino acids. CDR3 amino acids: CASTVAGEAQHF. The CDR3 bases are TGTGCCAGCACAGTGGCAGGGGAGGCCCAGCATTTT.

The chain couples TRBV2 to TRBJ1-2, with 7 bases identical to TRBD1. The CDR3 length is 12 residues. Germline V gene sequence: CDR1 SNHLY, CDR2 FYNNEI. V dropped 9 bases and J dropped 4; count of bases not matched to a gene: 5. The CDR3 loop reads CASKGGVYGYTF. CDR3 sequence (DNA): TGTGCCAGTAAAGGGGGCGTCTATGGCTACACCTTC.

CDR3 DNA sequence: TGTGCCAGCAGTTCCCTCCTAGCGGGTTCCTACAATGAGCAGTTCTTC. It specifies CASSSLLAGSYNEQFF. This chain connects TRBV28 to TRBJ2-1, with 8 nucleotides matching TRBD2. CDR1 is MDHEN and CDR2 is SYDVKM in the germline V gene. The CDR3 loop spans 16 amino acids. The J segment lost 1 base and the V segment lost 4 bases, leaving 6 bases of the junction unmatched.